This is a list of T cell receptor beta chains from one sample in a study of blood T cell repertoires in COVID-19. Here immunoSEQ multiplex PCR was the method, and the copy in TCRdb shows in-frame clones only, minus some. Of 30,000 to 40,000 clones detected, 70% to 90% appear once; the ten largest clones hold about 31%. The sequenced sample was peripheral blood. These receptors came from a man aged 65 to 85 with active COVID-19. CDR3s include the opening cysteine and the closing phenylalanine or tryptophan. D genes are given only for firm matches. Only part of the rows carry a size: once, few, many, or a class if the clone is expanded.

clone size,V gene,D gene,J gene,CDR3 DNA,CDR3 protein
-,TRBV28,TRBD1,TRBJ2-1,TGTGCCAGCCGAGGGACAGGGGGCGCTTACAATGAGCAGTTCTTC,CASRGTGGAYNEQFF
once,TRBV29-1,TRBD1,TRBJ1-2,TGCAGCGTTGTAGGATCAGGGGGGTATTACATTGGCTACACCTTC,CSVVGSGGYYIGYTF
-,TRBV3-1/TRBV3-2,TRBD2,TRBJ2-7,TGTGCCAGCAGCGTTACTCTAGCGGACTACGAGCAGTACTTC,CASSVTLADYEQYF
once,TRBV11-1,TRBD1,TRBJ2-7,TGTGCCAGCAGCTTAAGTTGGGCCAGGGGGCACCACGAGCAGTACTTC,CASSLSWARGHHEQYF
-,TRBV6-5,-,TRBJ1-5,TGTGCCAGCAGGATCAGGGGTAGCAATCAGCCCCAGCATTTT,CASRIRGSNQPQHF
-,TRBV24-1,TRBD2,TRBJ2-7,TGTGCCACCAGTGATCAGTTGGCTAGCGGGAGTATCCAACACGAGCAGTACTTC,CATSDQLASGSIQHEQYF
-,TRBV7-6,-,TRBJ2-1,TGTGCCAGCAGCAGCTACCGGGACTTGTACAATGAGCAGTTCTTC,CASSSYRDLYNEQFF
-,TRBV5-1,TRBD1,TRBJ2-7,TGCGCCAGCAGCTTGGAGGGGGCGGCAGGGAAGTACGAGCAGTACTTC,CASSLEGAAGKYEQYF
-,TRBV2,-,TRBJ1-1,TGTGCCAGCAGTGAAGGGGGGACAAAGAAAGCTTTCTTT,CASSEGGTKKAFF
-,TRBV7-2,TRBD2,TRBJ2-3,TGTGCCAGCAGCTCGCCCGCCGCGGGAGGCACAGATACGCAGTATTTT,CASSSPAAGGTDTQYF
-,TRBV7-6,-,TRBJ1-1,TGTGCCAGCAGCTTAGCGTGGGGGGAGAACACTGAAGCTTTCTTT,CASSLAWGENTEAFF
-,TRBV19,TRBD2,TRBJ2-1,TGTGCCAGTAGTATAGGCAGACTAGCGGTTGAGCAGTTCTTC,CASSIGRLAVEQFF
-,TRBV2,-,TRBJ2-7,TGTGCCAGCAGTGAAGTCAGGCTGGGCGAGCAGTACTTC,CASSEVRLGEQYF
-,TRBV10-3,TRBD1,TRBJ1-6,TGTGCCATCAGTATGACAGGGGGGAATTCACCCCTCCACTTT,CAISMTGGNSPLHF
-,TRBV20-1,TRBD2,TRBJ2-5,TGCAGTGCTAGTTCGACTCGACTAGCGGGAGAGGGAGAGACCCAGTACTTC,CSASSTRLAGEGETQYF
once,TRBV5-4,TRBD1,TRBJ1-2,TGTGCCAGCAGCCCCAGACAGGGACGAGGAGATGGCTACACCTTC,CASSPRQGRGDGYTF
-,TRBV28,-,TRBJ2-3,TGTGCCAGCAGTCGACAGTACACAGATACGCAGTATTTT,CASSRQYTDTQYF
-,TRBV19,TRBD2,TRBJ2-1,TGTGCCAGTAGCCCGGCGCGGGGGGGCGCCTACAATGAGCAGTTCTTC,CASSPARGGAYNEQFF
-,TRBV28,-,TRBJ2-7,TGTGCCAGCAGTTATACAGGCCTAGGGTACGAGCAGTACTTC,CASSYTGLGYEQYF
-,TRBV15,TRBD1,TRBJ2-4,TGTGCCACCAGCGGGACAGGGGTCCGGAACATTCAGTACTTC,CATSGTGVRNIQYF
-,TRBV6-5,-,TRBJ2-2,TGTGCCAGCAGTTCGGATACAGGGAGTCCCACCGGGGAGCTGTTTTTT,CASSSDTGSPTGELFF
once,TRBV6-2/TRBV6-3,-,TRBJ1-6,TGTGCCAGCAGTGACTTCGCCGGGATCTATAATTCACCCCTCCACTTT,CASSDFAGIYNSPLHF
-,TRBV6-5,TRBD1,TRBJ2-7,TGTGCCAGCCACGGGACAGACCCCTCCTACGAGCAGTACTTC,CASHGTDPSYEQYF
-,TRBV10-1,-,TRBJ2-4,TGCGCCAGCAGCTTGGGAACTAGCTGGGAGGCCAAAAACATTCAGTACTTC,CASSLGTSWEAKNIQYF
-,TRBV7-9,-,TRBJ2-7,TGTGCCAGCAGCTTACCAACCGGTGCCTACGAGCAGTACTTC,CASSLPTGAYEQYF
-,TRBV6-5,-,TRBJ2-7,TGTGCCAGCAGTCAGACGGGTCCTCCAACCTACGAGCAGTACTTC,CASSQTGPPTYEQYF
-,TRBV4-2,-,TRBJ2-2,TGTGCCAGCAGCCAAGATCTTAGACTGGATTCGAACACCGGGGAGCTGTTTTTT,CASSQDLRLDSNTGELFF
-,TRBV18,-,TRBJ2-4,TGTGCCAGCTCACCACCGGGCAGGGTGGCCAAAAACATTCAGTACTTC,CASSPPGRVAKNIQYF
-,TRBV18,-,TRBJ1-5,TGTGCCAGCTCACCAGGTGTGCGTGAGCCCCAGCATTTT,CASSPGVREPQHF
-,TRBV6-6,TRBD1,TRBJ2-7,TGTGCCAGCAGTTACTCAGGGACAGGGCTTAGCGGGCAGTACTTC,CASSYSGTGLSGQYF
-,TRBV19,-,TRBJ2-2,TGTGCCAGTAGTAATCACAGAATAGGGGAGCTGTTTTTT,CASSNHRIGELFF
once,TRBV9,-,TRBJ2-3,TGTGCCAGCAGCGTAGGGTGGGGGCCAGATACGCAGTATTTT,CASSVGWGPDTQYF
-,TRBV19,-,TRBJ1-1,TGTGCCAGTAGTATAGTCCGGGGGAAAGCTTTCTTT,CASSIVRGKAFF
few,TRBV4-1,TRBD2,TRBJ2-1,TGCGCCAGCAGCCAAGTAAGCGGGAGGGGTGAGCAGTTCTTC,CASSQVSGRGEQFF
few,TRBV5-8,-,TRBJ1-2,TGTGCCAGCGAGGGGCAGGGGAAGGGGAGCTATGGCTACACCTTC,CASEGQGKGSYGYTF
-,TRBV5-1,-,TRBJ1-6,TGCGCCAGCAGCTTGACAGGCTATAATTCACCCCTCCACTTT,CASSLTGYNSPLHF
-,TRBV7-9,TRBD2,TRBJ2-7,TGTGCCAGCAGCTTACAGACTAGCGGGAAAGACTTC,CASSLQTSGKDF
-,TRBV24-1,-,TRBJ2-1,TGTGCCACCAGTGATTTAATCAGTCCGGGCAATGAGCAGTTCTTC,CATSDLISPGNEQFF
once,TRBV7-2,-,TRBJ1-3,TGTGCCAGCAGCTTCTTGGTGAGCTCTGGAAACACCATATATTTT,CASSFLVSSGNTIYF
-,TRBV25-1,-,TRBJ1-6,TGTGCCAGCAGTCAATCCTTGAGGTCACCCCTCCACTTT,CASSQSLRSPLHF
-,TRBV3-1/TRBV3-2,TRBD1,TRBJ2-7,TGTGCCAGCAGCCAAGATCCCGACAGGGGGCTCAACGAGCAGTACTTC,CASSQDPDRGLNEQYF
-,TRBV7-9,-,TRBJ1-1,TGTGCCAGCAGACCCTCGCGGGGGGTGAACACTGAAGCTTTCTTT,CASRPSRGVNTEAFF
-,TRBV7-9,-,TRBJ2-7,TGTGCCAGCGCCCGCCGGGGGGCGTCCTACGAGCAGTACTTC,CASARRGASYEQYF
-,TRBV20-1,TRBD1,TRBJ2-7,TGCAGTGCTAGTGGCGGGACAGGGAGCTCCTACGAGCAGTACTTC,CSASGGTGSSYEQYF
-,TRBV7-3,-,TRBJ1-5,TGTGCCAGCAGCTTAACGTTGCGGGGTTTATTTCATAGGATTAATCAGCCCCAGCATTTT,CASSLTLRGLFHRINQPQHF
once,TRBV6-2/TRBV6-3,-,TRBJ1-5,TGTGCCAGCAGTTACCTGGGGAGGAGGAATCAGCCCCAGCATTTT,CASSYLGRRNQPQHF
-,TRBV28,TRBD1,TRBJ1-2,TGTGCCAGCAGTTTTGCGACAGGGGGCGCCTATGGCTACACCTTC,CASSFATGGAYGYTF
-,TRBV2,TRBD1,TRBJ2-7,TGTGCCAGCAGTGAGGACAGGGTCCACGAGCAGTACTTC,CASSEDRVHEQYF
-,TRBV5-6,TRBD1,TRBJ1-2,TGTGCCAGCAGCTTGGCGCGGACAGGGGTTGGCTACACCTTC,CASSLARTGVGYTF
-,TRBV21-1,-,TRBJ2-3,TGTGCCACCCTAAGAGGAGATACGCAGTATTTT,CATLRGDTQYF
-,TRBV7-3,-,TRBJ2-1,TGTGCCAGCAGCCAGGCGAGGGTCGGTGAGCAGTTCTTC,CASSQARVGEQFF
-,TRBV6-5,-,TRBJ1-5,TGTGCCAGCAGTTACGATAGTAGCAGCAATCAGCCCCAGCATTTT,CASSYDSSSNQPQHF
-,TRBV7-9,-,TRBJ1-1,TGTGCCAGCAGCTTCGCAGGGGTCGACACTGAAGCTTTCTTT,CASSFAGVDTEAFF
-,TRBV9,-,TRBJ2-2,TGTGCCAGCAGCCCGGGATCGTTGGGTGGAACCGGGGAGCTGTTTTTT,CASSPGSLGGTGELFF